This T cell receptor beta chain was captured by sequencing in a study of T cell repertoires in aging, cancer and after chemotherapy. The wider study: The whole study produced a dataset of millions of TCR reads. Study-wide points: No conclusions about immunological memory after chemotherapy can be drawn from the repertoire data. Rebound thymic output was suggested by rising median generation probability during chemotherapy in each cancer cohort.

Multiplex touch-down PCR with TRB-A/B primers amplified rearranged V-D-J TRB sequences. TCRdb re-called the multiplex PCR reads through MiXCR, storing one row per CDR3 protein. The table includes approximately 5,900 distinct CDR3 sequences, 25% to 35% detected once. On this clonotype itself: What it binds is not known.

TCR beta rearrangements were amplified from peripheral blood genomic DNA. This CDR3 is built from 15 residues. V was shortened by 0 bases and J by 3 bases, with 13 bases between the two germline ends. This receptor was obtained from a human donor in good health. The sequenced sample consisted of blood. The V and J genes are TRBV5-3 and TRBJ2-7; D is possibly TRBD1 (6 bases). TRBV5-3 is reported as an ORF; its role is uncertain. The CDR3 DNA reads as TGTGCCAGAAGCTTGGGGGCAGGGGAACGCTACGAGCAGTACTTC. It yields the protein CARSLGAGERYEQYF.